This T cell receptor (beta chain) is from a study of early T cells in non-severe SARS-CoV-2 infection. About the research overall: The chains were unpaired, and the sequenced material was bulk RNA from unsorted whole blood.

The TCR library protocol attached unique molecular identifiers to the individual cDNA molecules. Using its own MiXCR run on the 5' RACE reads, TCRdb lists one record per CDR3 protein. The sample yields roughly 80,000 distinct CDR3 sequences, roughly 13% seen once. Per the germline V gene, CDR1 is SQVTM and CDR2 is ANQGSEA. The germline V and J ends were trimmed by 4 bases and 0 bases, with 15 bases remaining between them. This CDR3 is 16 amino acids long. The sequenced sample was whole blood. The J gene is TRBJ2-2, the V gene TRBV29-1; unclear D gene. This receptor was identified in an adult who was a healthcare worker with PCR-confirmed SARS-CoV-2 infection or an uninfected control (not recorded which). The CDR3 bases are TGCAGCGTTGCGGAATTCCGGACCGCGAACACCGGGGAGCTGTTTTTT. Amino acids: CSVAEFRTANTGELFF.